The rows below give T cell receptor beta chains drawn from one sample of a study of spatial heterogeneity in lung cancer. Using its own MiXCR run on the 5' RACE reads, TCRdb lists one record per CDR3 protein. The table lists some 53,000 distinct CDR3 sequences, over 5.5% of them singletons. The sample here was PBMCs, taken at surgery. The receptor set was obtained from a female donor with early-stage non-small cell lung cancer. Both conserved end residues are part of each CDR3. D genes are given only for firm matches. Size is omitted from some rows. Given values are once, few, many or a class for expanded clones.

TRBJ1-1 | many | . | TRBV11-2 | TGTGCCAGCAGCTTAGAATTCGGGGGCACTGAAGCTTTCTTT | CASSLEFGGTEAFF
TRBJ2-7 | once | TRBD1 | TRBV13 | TGTGCCAGCAGCCCGCTGGACAGGACCTACGAGCAGTACTTC | CASSPLDRTYEQYF
TRBJ2-3 | many | TRBD1 | TRBV12-5 | TGTGCTAGTGGTTCCGGACAGGGCAGCACAGATACGCAGTATTTT | CASGSGQGSTDTQYF
TRBJ1-2 | few | . | TRBV28 | TGTGCCAGCAGTTTCAGTCTGGGCTACACCTTC | CASSFSLGYTF
TRBJ2-1 | many | TRBD2 | TRBV28 | TGTGCCAGCAGTTTAGGGAGGGAAGTCAATGAGCAGTTCTTC | CASSLGREVNEQFF
TRBJ2-2 | . | TRBD2 | TRBV9 | TGTGCCAGCGCACTTTACGGGACTAACAAAACCGGGGAGCTGTTTTTT | CASALYGTNKTGELFF
TRBJ2-7 | many | . | TRBV14 | TGTGCCAGCAGCCCCCTGACAGCCTCCTACGAGCAGTACTTC | CASSPLTASYEQYF
TRBJ2-7 | many | . | TRBV4-1 | TGCGCCAGCAGCCAAGTGACCCCCAGGGGAGGTCGCTACGAGCAGTACTTC | CASSQVTPRGGRYEQYF
TRBJ1-3 | . | . | TRBV7-8 | TGTGCCAGCAGCTACAGTGCAGGGTACTCTGGAAACACCATATATTTT | CASSYSAGYSGNTIYF
TRBJ2-2 | many | . | TRBV29-1 | TGCAGCGTAGCCCGATTCGAAGGCCCGACCGGGGAGCTGTTTTTT | CSVARFEGPTGELFF
TRBJ2-1 | . | . | TRBV11-3 | TGTGCCAGCAGCTTAGGAGGGAGTGGTCGGCAGTTCTTC | CASSLGGSGRQFF
TRBJ2-6 | many | . | TRBV5-1 | TGCGCCAGCAGCTTAGAAAGCTCTGGGGCCAACGTCCTGACTTTC | CASSLESSGANVLTF
TRBJ2-1 | many | . | TRBV20-1 | TGCAGTGCTAGAGATTACAATGAGCAGTTCTTC | CSARDYNEQFF
TRBJ2-7 | few | . | TRBV11-2 | TGTGCCAGCAGCTCGCTTTTAGGGGCAGGAACAGAGCAGTACTTC | CASSSLLGAGTEQYF
TRBJ2-5 | many | . | TRBV9 | TGTGCCAGCAGCGTAGGCGGAGGACAGCGACTCCAAGAGACCCAGTACTTC | CASSVGGGQRLQETQYF
TRBJ2-3 | many | TRBD1 | TRBV9 | TGTGCCAGCAGCGTAGGGGGACAGAAAGCAGATACGCAGTATTTT | CASSVGGQKADTQYF
TRBJ2-1 | many | TRBD2 | TRBV11-2 | TGTGCCAGCAGCTTCAGAGCGGGGGGAGCCTACAATGAGCAGTTCTTC | CASSFRAGGAYNEQFF
TRBJ2-3 | many | TRBD1 | TRBV2 | TGTGCCAGCAGTGATCCCAACAGGGGAACAGATACGCAGTATTTT | CASSDPNRGTDTQYF
TRBJ2-7 | . | . | TRBV6-2/TRBV6-3 | TGTGCCAGCAGAGACGGGACGCCCGAGCAGTACTTC | CASRDGTPEQYF
TRBJ2-3 | . | . | TRBV12-3/TRBV12-4 | TGTGCCAGCAGCCACCCCACAGATACGCAGTATTTT | CASSHPTDTQYF
TRBJ1-1 | many | . | TRBV6-6 | TGTGCCAGCAGTTACTCGATGCGGAGGTACATGAACACTGAAGCTTTCTTT | CASSYSMRRYMNTEAFF
TRBJ2-7 | many | TRBD1 | TRBV7-9 | TGTGCCAGCAGCCTCGGGACAGGGTCCTACGAGCAGTACTTC | CASSLGTGSYEQYF
TRBJ2-7 | . | TRBD1 | TRBV28 | TGTGCCAGCACCTCGGGACAGGGAAATTTCGAGCAGTACTTC | CASTSGQGNFEQYF
TRBJ1-5 | many | TRBD1 | TRBV10-2 | TGCGCCAGTTCGAGGACAGGGTTAGTTGGTCAGCCCCAGCATTTT | CASSRTGLVGQPQHF
TRBJ2-3 | many | . | TRBV2 | TGTGCCAGCAGTGAGCGCGGGATTACAGATACGCAGTATTTT | CASSERGITDTQYF
TRBJ1-5 | many | . | TRBV20-1 | TGCAGTGCTGAGGCGGGTAACCAGCCCCAGCATTTT | CSAEAGNQPQHF
TRBJ1-6 | many | . | TRBV28 | TGTGCCAGCAGTTTTCTGGGTCTTAATTCACCCCTCCACTTT | CASSFLGLNSPLHF
TRBJ2-4 | few | . | TRBV4-3 | TGCGCCAGCAGCCAAGTTGCAGCGTCTGAGCGTCGTAAAAACATTCAGTACTTC | CASSQVAASERRKNIQYF
TRBJ1-2 | many | . | TRBV28 | TGTGCCAGCAGCCCAGGGGTCAGCTATGGCTACACCTTC | CASSPGVSYGYTF
TRBJ2-7 | many | TRBD1 | TRBV2 | TGTGCCAGCAGTTGGGACAGCAATACCTACGAGCAGTACTTC | CASSWDSNTYEQYF
TRBJ2-5 | . | . | TRBV4-2 | TGTGCCAGCAGCCGAAAAGGAGGTCCCCAAGAGACCCAGTACTTC | CASSRKGGPQETQYF
TRBJ2-7 | many | TRBD1 | TRBV20-1 | TGCAGTGCTCGACAGGGTACCTACGAGCAGTACTTC | CSARQGTYEQYF
TRBJ2-1 | many | . | TRBV10-3 | TGTGCCATCAGTGAGTCGATTGTTAAGGACAATGAGCAGTTCTTC | CAISESIVKDNEQFF
TRBJ1-1 | . | TRBD1 | TRBV29-1 | TGCAGCGTCGTGGACAGGGAGGTCACTGAAGCTTTCTTT | CSVVDREVTEAFF
TRBJ1-3 | few | . | TRBV4-1 | TGCGCCAGCAGCCGACCGACGAGTGATGGAAACACCATATATTTT | CASSRPTSDGNTIYF
TRBJ2-2 | many | . | TRBV7-9 | TGTGCCAGCAGCTTAGTTGAAACCGGGGAGCTGTTTTTT | CASSLVETGELFF
TRBJ2-5 | many | . | TRBV20-1 | TGCAGTGCTAGAGATAAATGGTTTCCGACTAGAGGGGGGGAGACCCAGTACTTC | CSARDKWFPTRGGETQYF
TRBJ1-1 | . | . | TRBV7-8 | TGTGCCAGCAGCAAGCTGACGGGGAACACTGAAGCTTTCTTT | CASSKLTGNTEAFF
TRBJ1-2 | . | . | TRBV29-1 | TGCAGCGCCTTGGCGACATATGGCTACACCTTC | CSALATYGYTF
TRBJ2-5 | many | . | TRBV4-1 | TGCGCCAGCAGCCAAGGATCAGGGACGTTGGAGACCCAGTACTTC | CASSQGSGTLETQYF
TRBJ2-7 | many | . | TRBV11-2 | TGTGCCAGCAGCCTCCTCCTCCGAGAAAGGGACGAGCAGTACTTC | CASSLLLRERDEQYF
TRBJ2-1 | . | TRBD1 | TRBV7-9 | TGTGCCAGCAGCTTAGTTGGGACAGGGAACAATGAGCAGTTCTTC | CASSLVGTGNNEQFF
TRBJ2-7 | many | . | TRBV27 | TGTGCCAGCAGTTTGACAGGAAACGAGCAGTACTTC | CASSLTGNEQYF
TRBJ1-6 | . | TRBD1 | TRBV20-1 | TGCAGTGCTACCGGGGGCGGGACAGATAATTCACCCCTCCACTTT | CSATGGGTDNSPLHF
TRBJ1-6 | few | . | TRBV7-3 | TGTGCCAGCAGCTCTCATCAGAGGTCACCCCTCCACTTT | CASSSHQRSPLHF
TRBJ2-7 | many | . | TRBV9 | TGTGCCAGCAGCGTAGATCCAGCCCCTCCTTACGAGCAGTACTTC | CASSVDPAPPYEQYF
TRBJ1-2 | many | . | TRBV19 | TGTGCCAGTAGTCCAGGAGGAGAGAGGGCGGCTGGCTACACCTTC | CASSPGGERAAGYTF
TRBJ1-5 | many | . | TRBV27 | TGTGCCAGCAGTTTTGGGCTAAATCAGCCCCAGCATTTT | CASSFGLNQPQHF
TRBJ1-1 | many | . | TRBV5-1 | TGCGCCAGCAGCCCAAGTCCAGGACCTGGGACTGAAGCTTTCTTT | CASSPSPGPGTEAFF
TRBJ1-5 | . | . | TRBV9 | TGTGCCAGCAGCGCCTCTGACAGTTACAATCAGCCCCAGCATTTT | CASSASDSYNQPQHF
TRBJ1-2 | many | . | TRBV15 | TGTGCCACCAGCAGGTTGAGAGTCCCAACTGGCTACACCTTC | CATSRLRVPTGYTF
TRBJ1-1 | many | . | TRBV28 | TGTGCCAGCAGAGCCTTGGAGGTAGCTTTCTTT | CASRALEVAFF
TRBJ1-5 | many | . | TRBV2 | TGTGCCAGCAGTGAAGGGCTCCCGTATCAGCCCCAGCATTTT | CASSEGLPYQPQHF